Shown below are 17 T cell receptor beta chains from a single sample sequenced in a study of T cells in Graves' hyperthyroidism and ophthalmopathy. RNA transcripts served as the template for amplifying TCR beta CDR3 regions. An initial round of RT-PCR targeting the TCR CDR3 relied on the HTBI primer set. One entry per CDR3 protein results from TCRdb running MiXCR on the multiplex PCR reads. Of a few hundred thousand distinct CDR3 sequences detected, 35% to 55% appear once; the ten largest clones hold roughly 19%. The sample was peripheral blood or thyroid tissue (not recorded which). The receptors come from an adult woman with Graves' disease, either hyperthyroidism or ophthalmopathy (not recorded which).

This clonotype was counted at least ten times. The V gene is TRBV20-1, the J gene TRBJ1-1, with a possible D match to TRBD1 (5 bases). CDR1 is DFQATT and CDR2 is SNEGSKA in the germline V gene (reference sequence). V lost 0 bases and J 1 base, leaving 9 bases between the germline ends. This CDR3 has 14 amino acids. Here the CDR3 DNA reads TGCAGTGCTAGAGAAACCGACAGGAACACTGAAGCTTTCTTT. It translates to CSARETDRNTEAFF.

This clonotype occurred once. A much more abundant neighbour one base away suggests this may be a read error. Because it lacks the conserved phenylalanine or tryptophan at the end, this CDR3 is likely a read error. The chain employs TRBV30 and TRBJ1-1, with TRBD1 identical over 8 bases. The CDR3 has 14 amino acids. CDR1 GTSNPN and CDR2 SVGIG come from the germline V gene (reference sequence). Trimming cost V 0 bases and J 6 bases; bases outside gene matches: 6. The CDR3 spells CAWSVGTGMAEAFL. The CDR3 nucleotides are TGTGCCTGGAGTGTTGGGACAGGAATGGCTGAAGCTTTCCTT.

The chain carries TRBV20-1 and TRBJ1-2, with D perhaps matching TRBD1 (6 bases). This CDR3 contains 13 residues. V lost 0 bases, J lost 4 bases, and 9 bases lay in between. Germline loops: CDR1 DFQATT, CDR2 SNEGSKA (reference sequence). This CDR3 is CSARDPDSYGYTF. For the CDR3, the DNA is TGCAGTGCTAGAGACCCGGACAGCTATGGCTACACCTTC.

This clonotype was counted at least ten times. The V call is TRBV20-1, the J call TRBJ2-2, with 8 positions matching TRBD2. Germline assignment: CDR1 DFQATT and CDR2 SNEGSKA (reference sequence). CDR3 size: 17 residues. The V gene end was trimmed by 0 bases and the J gene end by 0 bases; junction bases not matched to a gene: 6. CDR3 amino acids: CSARDLAGLPNTGELFF. In nucleotides, the CDR3 is TGCAGTGCTAGAGATCTAGCGGGCCTGCCGAACACCGGGGAGCTGTTTTTT.

This clonotype was seen ten or more times. The chain combines TRBV20-1 with TRBJ2-7; D is uncertain. CDR3 length: 11 residues. Germline CDR1 reads DFQATT; CDR2 reads SNEGSKA (reference sequence). The V end was cut by 3 bases, the J end by 6 bases, with 9 bases between. Here the CDR3 reads CSASPLSEQYF. Written as DNA, the CDR3 is TGCAGTGCTAGTCCTCTTTCCGAGCAGTACTTC.

This clonotype was counted at least ten times. The CDR3 reads CASGTGRFSPLHF. CDR3 DNA: TGTGCCAGCGGGACAGGGCGTTTTTCACCCCTCCACTTT. This chain links TRBV6-6 with TRBJ1-6; 9 positions agree with TRBD1. The V and J ends lost 8 bases and 9 bases, in that order; junction bases with no gene match: 5. The germline V gene has CDR1 MNHNY and CDR2 SVGAGI (reference sequence). CDR3 size: 13 residues.

The chain couples TRBV7-9 to TRBJ2-3; unclear D gene. Germline CDR1 reads SEHNR; CDR2 reads FQNEAQ (reference sequence). V was shortened by 3 bases and J by 6 bases, with 10 bases between the two germline ends. The length of the CDR3 is 13 residues. As DNA, the CDR3 is TGTGCCAGCAGCTTCCTCCAAGGGGATACGCAGTATTTT. Encoded protein: CASSFLQGDTQYF.

This clonotype was picked up many times. This chain uses TRBV24-1 with TRBJ2-2; 8 bases fit TRBD1. The CDR3 runs to 16 residues. The ends lost 4 bases at V and 3 bases at J; junction bases unmatched: 6. Germline loops: CDR1 KGHDR, CDR2 SFDVKD. CDR3 amino acids: CATSDRGRGDTGELFF. CDR3 DNA: TGTGCCACCAGTGACAGGGGGCGCGGGGACACCGGGGAGCTGTTTTTT.

This clonotype came up many times. The chain recombines TRBV7-6 with TRBJ2-2; D might be TRBD1 or TRBD2, each matching 5 bases. Germline CDR1 reads SGHVS; CDR2 reads FNYEAQ. The CDR3 length is 14 residues. Trimming left V 1 base short and J 5 bases short, with 8 bases between. CDR3 coding DNA: TGTGCCAGCAGCTTAGAAGGGGAGACCGGGGAGCTGTTTTTT. Translating gives CASSLEGETGELFF.

The rearrangement links TRBV12-3 or TRBV12-4 to TRBJ1-6; tentative D call: TRBD1 (6 bases). Trimming pared 6 bases from V and 8 bases from J, leaving 17 bases between. The CDR3 has 15 residues. CDR3 sequence: CASRTKQGNHSPLHF. CDR3 nucleotides: TGTGCCAGCAGGACAAAGCAGGGGAATCATTCACCCCTCCACTTT.

This chain joins TRBV9 and TRBJ1-6, with TRBD1 matching 7 bases. The germline V gene has CDR1 SGDLS and CDR2 YYNGEE. The V and J ends lost 3 bases and 7 bases, in that order; junction bases with no gene match: 10. The CDR3 is 16 residues long. For the CDR3, the DNA is TGTGCCAGCAGCGGATCCCGGACAGGAAGGAATTCACCCCTCCACTTT. This translates into CASSGSRTGRNSPLHF.

The chain couples TRBV6-1 to TRBJ1-2; 8 bases match TRBD1. Germline V lookup: CDR1 MNHNS, CDR2 SASEGT. The CDR3 runs 14 residues. Unmatched junction bases numbered 4, after V lost 3 bases and J lost 4 bases. The CDR3 DNA follows: TGTGCCAGCAGTGAGGGGGACAGGCTCTATGGCTACACCTTC. Translated: CASSEGDRLYGYTF.

This chain uses TRBV2 with TRBJ2-2; D unclear. The germline CDR1 and CDR2 sequences are SNHLY and FYNNEI. V was shortened by 7 bases and J by 3 bases, with 6 bases between the two germline ends. The CDR3 length is 12 residues. The CDR3 loop reads CASTADTGELFF. DNA of the CDR3: TGTGCCAGCACGGCGGACACCGGGGAGCTGTTTTTT. The whole variable domain, filled in from reference TRBV2 and TRBJ2-2, reads EPEVTQTPSHQVTQMGQEVILRCVPISNHLYFYWYRQILGQKVEFLVSFYNNEISEKSEIFDDQFSVERPDGSNFTLKIRSTKLEDSAMYFCASTADTGELFFGEGSRLTVL.

The CDR3 bases are TGTGCCAGCAGCTTGGGGGCCACGGCCCGGCATTTT. Amino acid sequence: CASSLGATARHF. The J gene is TRBJ1-5, the V gene TRBV5-6; D ambiguous. Germline loops: CDR1 SGHDT, CDR2 YYEEEE. The CDR3 covers 12 residues. V dropped 0 bases and J dropped 15 bases, with 13 bases sitting between them.

A note on this clonotype: Possible read error: a much larger clone is one base away. This chain connects TRBV7-9 to TRBJ2-5, with D perhaps given as TRBD1 or TRBD2 (5 bases each). The CDR3 length is 15 residues. The V gene lost 5 bases and the J gene lost 4 bases, with 17 bases spanning the gap. CDR1 and CDR2 from the germline V gene are SEHNR and FQNEAQ (reference sequence). DNA of the CDR3: TGTGCCAGCAGCCGACAGCCTAGAGGGAGAGAGACCCAGTACTTC. Residues: CASSRQPRGRETQYF.

In this sample, this clonotype turned up many times. The chain uses TRBV7-8 and TRBJ1-6; tentatively, D is TRBD1 (6 bases). Germline CDR1 is SGHVS and CDR2 is FQNEAQ. V was shortened by 0 bases and J by 10 bases, with 16 bases between the two germline ends. The CDR3 sequence is 16 residues long. The CDR3 reads CASSLARGGARSPLHF. DNA of the CDR3: TGTGCCAGCAGCTTAGCCAGAGGGGGGGCTCGATCACCCCTCCACTTT. The full variable domain, with the rest looked up from reference TRBV7-8 and TRBJ1-6, is GAGVSQSPRYKVAKRGQDVALRCDPISGHVSLFWYQQALGQGPEFLTYFQNEAQLDKSGLPSDRFFAERPEGSVSTLKIQRTQQEDSAVYLCASSLARGGARSPLHFGNGTRLTVT.

The chain couples TRBV7-6 to TRBJ1-1; 7 nucleotides align to TRBD1. CDR1 is SGHVS, CDR2 FNYEAQ, per germline. CDR3 length equals 16 residues. V lost 6 bases, J lost 3 bases, and 13 bases stayed unmatched. The CDR3 bases are TGTGCCAGCAGAGCTCGCCGGGACAGAAGGTACACTGAAGCTTTCTTT. Translating it yields CASRARRDRRYTEAFF.